The 19 T cell receptor beta chains in this list originate from one sample, sequenced in a study of human T cells and chemical hapten exposure. TCRdb re-called the RACE reads through MiXCR, storing one row per CDR3 protein. The table records under 300,000 distinct CDR3 sequences, roughly 7.4% of them present only once. As to time point: pre-sensitization, week 0. The sample's treatment: therapeutic diphenylcyclopropenone sensitization with weekly scalp DPC. The specimen was whole blood, collected in connection with sensitization to the hapten diphenylcyclopropenone (DPC). The receptors stem from a man aged 18-30 years with alopecia areata. Some clones in this sample may be carry-over from other donors' samples.

The genes are TRBV9 and TRBJ2-2; D might be TRBD1 or TRBD2, each matching 5 bases. The length of the CDR3 is 15 residues. The germline V gene encodes CDR1 SGDLS and CDR2 YYNGEE. Deletions cut 0 bases from V and 6 bases from J, with 12 bases between. The CDR3, as DNA: TGTGCCAGCAGCGTAGAGCCAGGGCGGGCCGGGGAGCTGTTTTTT. This gives the protein CASSVEPGRAGELFF.

The table lists this clonotype with many counts. CDR3 region: CASSAGSGNIQYF. The DNA for the CDR3 is TGCGCCAGCAGCGCCGGCTCAGGAAACATTCAGTACTTC. J is TRBJ2-4 and V is TRBV5-1; no clear D gene. CDR1 SGHRS and CDR2 YFSETQ come from the germline V gene. The V end was cut by 4 bases, the J end by 6 bases, with 11 bases between. The CDR3 covers 13 residues. The full variable domain, with the rest looked up from reference TRBV5-1 and TRBJ2-4, is KAGVTQTPRYLIKTRGQQVTLSCSPISGHRSVSWYQQTPGQGLQFLFEYFSETQRNKGNFPGRFSGRQFSNSRSEMNVSTLELGDSALYLCASSAGSGNIQYFGAGTRLSVL.

This clonotype was seen repeatedly, ten times or more. The chain couples TRBV5-1 to TRBJ2-1, with 11 nucleotides matching TRBD2. Germline V gene sequence: CDR1 SGHRS, CDR2 YFSETQ. This CDR3 is built from 15 residues. Losses at the gene ends were 4 bases for V and 5 bases for J; bases not matched to a gene: 5. CDR3 amino acids: CASSVTSGAHNEQFF. The DNA of the CDR3 is TGCGCCAGCAGCGTGACTAGCGGGGCCCACAATGAGCAGTTCTTC.

This clonotype has a handful of counts. The chain employs TRBV3-1 and TRBJ2-5; 11 positions match TRBD2. The V gene end was trimmed by 1 base and the J gene end by 5 bases; junction bases not matched to a gene: 9. Germline V gene data show CDR1 as LGHDT and CDR2 as YNNKEL (reference sequence). The CDR3 length is 17 residues. CDR3 nucleotides: TGTGCCAGCAGCCAAGGGGATCGACTAGCGGGGATGGAGACCCAGTACTTC. It translates to CASSQGDRLAGMETQYF.

J is TRBJ1-4 and V is TRBV10-1; tentatively, D is TRBD1 (6 bases). V was clipped by 0 bases and J by 4 bases, with 9 bases between them. The CDR3 is made up of 15 amino acids. The germline V gene has CDR1 WNHNN and CDR2 SYGVQD (reference sequence). CDR3 DNA sequence: TGCGCCAGCAGTGAGTCGCCAGGGGTTAATGAAAAACTGTTTTTT. Protein: CASSESPGVNEKLFF.

The chain joins TRBV4-3 to TRBJ2-1; a weak D match, TRBD2 (6 bases). Trimming stripped 6 bases from V and 9 bases from J, with 21 bases between. The CDR3 has 15 amino acids. Per germline, CDR1 LGHNA and CDR2 YSLEER. Written as DNA, the CDR3 is TGCGCCAGCAGGCCGGAGGGGCAGGGCAGAAGTGAGCAGTTCTTC. It specifies CASRPEGQGRSEQFF.

V is TRBV6-5 and J is TRBJ1-2, with D perhaps matching TRBD1 (5 bases). CDR3 length equals 14 residues. V dropped 0 bases and J dropped 6 bases, with 11 bases sitting between them. The V gene's germline CDR1 is MNHEY and CDR2 SVGAGI. CDR3 residues: CASSYSHGANGYTF. The CDR3 region has the DNA TGTGCCAGCAGTTACTCTCACGGGGCGAATGGCTACACCTTC.

This clonotype was counted many times. The V gene is TRBV24-1, the J gene TRBJ1-5; possibly TRBD1 for D (6 bases). This CDR3 spans 15 amino acids. In germline, CDR1 is KGHDR, CDR2 SFDVKD. V lost 7 bases and J 1 base, leaving 13 bases between the germline ends. In nucleotides, the CDR3 is TGTGCCACCAGCTCCCGGGACAAGAGCAATCAGCCCCAGCATTTT. This translates into CATSSRDKSNQPQHF.

V gene TRBV5-5 combines with J gene TRBJ1-5; 8 positions match TRBD1. V lost 4 bases to trimming and J lost 4 bases; unmatched junction nucleotides: 7. CDR3 length: 15 amino acids. Germline V gene data show CDR1 as SGHKS and CDR2 as YYEKEE (reference sequence). The CDR3 here is CASSLWTGFNQPQHF. The CDR3 region has the DNA TGTGCCAGCAGCCTATGGACAGGGTTTAATCAGCCCCAGCATTTT. The entire variable domain, with the rest obtained from reference TRBV5-5 and TRBJ1-5, is as follows: DAGVTQSPTHLIKTRGQQVTLRCSPISGHKSVSWYQQVLGQGPQFIFQYYEKEERGRGNFPDRFSARQFPNYSSELNVNALLLGDSALYLCASSLWTGFNQPQHFGDGTRLSIL.

This clonotype was observed a handful of times. V usage is TRBV24-1 and J usage is TRBJ2-4, with D possibly being TRBD2 (6 bases). Germline CDR1 and CDR2: KGHDR and SFDVKD. The CDR3 length is 14 residues. The V end was cut by 2 bases, the J end by 10 bases, with 14 bases between. The CDR3 reads CATSDSYQGLIQYF. The CDR3 nucleotides read TGTGCCACCAGTGATTCCTACCAGGGACTGATTCAGTACTTC.

This clonotype was counted between two and nine times. DNA for the CDR3: TGCAGTGCTAGAGACAGGGGGCGGCAGCCCCTCCACTTT. Protein: CSARDRGRQPLHF. The chain has TRBV20-1 and TRBJ1-6; 8 nucleotides align to TRBD1. This CDR3 region has 13 residues. Germline loops: CDR1 DFQATT, CDR2 SNEGSKA (reference sequence). Losses at the gene ends were 0 bases for V and 13 bases for J; bases not matched to a gene: 5.

This chain links TRBV7-9 with TRBJ1-3; 7 nucleotides align to TRBD1. CDR1 is SEHNR and CDR2 is FQNEAQ in the germline V gene (reference sequence). Unmatched junction bases numbered 5, after V lost 4 bases and J lost 2 bases. The CDR3 contains 15 residues. CDR3 residues: CASSSDREAGNTIYF. CDR3 bases: TGTGCCAGCAGCTCCGACAGGGAGGCTGGAAACACCATATATTTT. The whole variable domain, remainder taken from reference TRBV7-9 and TRBJ1-3, is DTGVSQNPRHKITKRGQNVTFRCDPISEHNRLYWYRQTLGQGPEFLTYFQNEAQLEKSRLLSDRFSAERPKGSFSTLEIQRTEQGDSAMYLCASSSDREAGNTIYFGEGSWLTVV.

The chain is built from TRBV6-2 or TRBV6-3 and TRBJ1-2, with D tentatively TRBD1 (5 bases). Germline-derived CDR1 and CDR2 are MNHEY and SVGEGT. The CDR3 runs to 14 residues. The ends were cut back, 5 bases at V and 3 bases at J, with 13 bases in the middle. The CDR3 DNA follows: TGTGCCAGCAGTCCCAGGGAGCGGTACTATGGCTACACCTTC. Amino acid sequence: CASSPRERYYGYTF.

This clonotype was recorded at least ten times. The chain couples TRBV7-2 to TRBJ2-1, with TRBD2 identical over 13 bases. Per germline, CDR1 SGHTA and CDR2 FQGNSA. This CDR3 is built from 15 residues. The V and J ends lost 5 bases and 6 bases, in that order; junction bases with no gene match: 4. CDR3 sequence reads: CASSRTSGGLNEQFF. For the CDR3, the DNA is TGTGCCAGCAGCCGGACTAGCGGGGGCCTCAATGAGCAGTTCTTC.

This clonotype was counted many times. The chain couples TRBV9 to TRBJ1-1; D is perhaps TRBD1 (5 bases). V lost 1 base and J 8 bases, leaving 12 bases between the germline ends. Germline V CDR1 and CDR2: SGDLS, YYNGEE. There are 13 residues in the CDR3. Written as DNA, the CDR3 is TGTGCCAGCAGCGTAAACGGGGGGATCGAAGCTTTCTTT. Protein product: CASSVNGGIEAFF.

This clonotype has a handful of counts. The chain recombines TRBV10-3 with TRBJ2-4, with 9 bases identical to TRBD1. Losses at the gene ends were 2 bases for V and 7 bases for J; bases not matched to a gene: 3. Per germline, CDR1 ENHRY and CDR2 SYGVKD. This CDR3 region has 14 residues. The CDR3 DNA sequence: TGTGCCATCAGTGAGGGACAGGGGATTAACATTCAGTACTTC. This translates into CAISEGQGINIQYF.

This clonotype has only a few counts. The V and J genes are TRBV6-5 and TRBJ2-7; 7 bases fit TRBD1. CDR1 and CDR2 (germline): MNHEY, SVGAGI. CDR3 size: 15 residues. V was clipped by 6 bases and J by 1 base; unmatched bases: 9. CDR3 in amino acids: CASRLTGTDSYEQYV. CDR3 nucleotides: TGTGCCAGCAGATTAACCGGGACAGATTCCTACGAGCAGTACGTC.

This chain links TRBV28 with TRBJ2-1, with 7 nucleotides matching TRBD1. The CDR3 sequence is 16 residues long. V was pared by 4 bases and J by 6 bases, with 12 bases of the junction left unmatched. Germline CDR1 reads MDHEN; CDR2 reads SYDVKM. The CDR3 DNA reads TGTGCCAGCAGTTCCCCTGGCAGGGGGAGATCCAATGAGCAGTTCTTC. Residues: CASSSPGRGRSNEQFF.

V usage is TRBV15 and J usage is TRBJ2-1, with 7 bases aligning to TRBD2. Per germline, CDR1 LNHNV and CDR2 YYDKDF (reference sequence). CDR3 size: 13 residues. Trimming removed 7 bases from V and 5 bases from J; junction bases left unmatched: 5. CDR3 coding DNA: TGTGCCACCACTGGGGAGGGGCACAATGAGCAGTTCTTC. Translating it yields CATTGEGHNEQFF.